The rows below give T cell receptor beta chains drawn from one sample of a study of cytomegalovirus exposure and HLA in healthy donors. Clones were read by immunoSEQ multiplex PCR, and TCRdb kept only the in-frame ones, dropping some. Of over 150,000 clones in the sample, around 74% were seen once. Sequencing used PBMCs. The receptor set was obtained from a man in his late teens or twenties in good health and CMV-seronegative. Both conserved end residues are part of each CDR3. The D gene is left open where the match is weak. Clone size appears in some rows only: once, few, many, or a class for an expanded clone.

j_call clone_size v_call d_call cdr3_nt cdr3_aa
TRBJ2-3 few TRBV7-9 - TGTGCCAGCAGCTTTGACAGGACAGATACGCAGTATTTT CASSFDRTDTQYF
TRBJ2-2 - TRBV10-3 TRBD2 TGTGCCATCAGTGAGTCGATAGCGGGAGGGCCCTGGACCGGGGAGCTGTTTTTT CAISESIAGGPWTGELFF
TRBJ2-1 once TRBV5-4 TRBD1 TGTGCCAGCAGCTACGGACAGGGAAGCTACAATGAGCAGTTCTTC CASSYGQGSYNEQFF
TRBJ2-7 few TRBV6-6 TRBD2 TGTGCCAGCAGTTACTCGTTTAGCGGGAGTTCCTACGAGCAGTACTTC CASSYSFSGSSYEQYF
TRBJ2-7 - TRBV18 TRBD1 TGTGCCAGCTCAGGGACAGGCCACATCGAGCAGTACTTC CASSGTGHIEQYF
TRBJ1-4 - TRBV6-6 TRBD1 TGTGCCAGCAGTCCGGGACAGGGGGCGTTGAGAGAAAAACTGTTTTTT CASSPGQGALREKLFF
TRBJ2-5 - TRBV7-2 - TGTGCCAGCAGCTTAGGGCAGGGCTCAGAGACCCAGTACTTC CASSLGQGSETQYF
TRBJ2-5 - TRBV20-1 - TGCAGTGCTAGCGGCCAAGAGACCCAGTACTTC CSASGQETQYF
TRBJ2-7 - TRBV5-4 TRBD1 TGTGCCAGCAGCTCCGGGACAGGGGCCTACGAGCAGTACTTC CASSSGTGAYEQYF
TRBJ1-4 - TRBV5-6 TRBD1 TGTGCCAGCAGCCTATGGACAGGGGCCAATAATGAAAAACTGTTTTTT CASSLWTGANNEKLFF
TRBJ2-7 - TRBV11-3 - TGTGCCAGCAGCTTAGGAGGGCACCCCTACGAGCAGTACTTC CASSLGGHPYEQYF
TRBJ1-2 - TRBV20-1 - TGCAGTGCTAGACAGGGCCGGGGCTACACCTTC CSARQGRGYTF
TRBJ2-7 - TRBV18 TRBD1 TGTGCCAGCTCTCCCGGACAGGGCGGGCAGTACTTC CASSPGQGGQYF
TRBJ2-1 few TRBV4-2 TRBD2 TGTGCCAGCAGTCCCGACGTCACTAGCGGATACAATGAGCAGTTCTTC CASSPDVTSGYNEQFF
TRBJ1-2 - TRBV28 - TGTGCCAGCTGCGACAGAGACGTTTATGGCTACACCTTC CASCDRDVYGYTF
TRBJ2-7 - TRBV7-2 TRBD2 TGTGCCAGCAGCGTTTCTAGCGGGAGGCTCTACGAGCAGTACTTC CASSVSSGRLYEQYF
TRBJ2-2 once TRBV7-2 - TGTGCCAGCAGCTTAGCGGGGGGGGCACAGTCCGGGGAGCTGTTTTTT CASSLAGGAQSGELFF
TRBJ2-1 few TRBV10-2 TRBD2 TGCGCCAGCAGTAATAGCGGGAGGGCCATAGGGAATGAGCAGTTCTTC CASSNSGRAIGNEQFF
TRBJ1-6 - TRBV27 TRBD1 TGTGCCAGCACTGAGACAGGGTCGGTTTCACCCCTCCACTTT CASTETGSVSPLHF
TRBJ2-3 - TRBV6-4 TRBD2 TGTGCCAGCAGTGGGCCCGGGGGGGACCTGTATTTT CASSGPGGDLYF
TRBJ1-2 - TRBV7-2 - TGTGCCAGCAGCTTACAGGGGACGGGTGGCTACACCTTC CASSLQGTGGYTF
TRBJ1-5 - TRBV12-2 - TGTGCAAGTCGCTTAGCGAGATTGAGGGTTATTAAGGGCGATCAGCCCCAGCATTTT CASRLARLRVIKGDQPQHF
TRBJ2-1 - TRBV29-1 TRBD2 TGCAGCGTTGGGACTAGGGGCGCCTACAATGAGCAGTTCTTC CSVGTRGAYNEQFF
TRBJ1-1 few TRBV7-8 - TGTGCCAGCAGCTTAGCCATATACAGGCCAAGGAACACTGAAGCTTTCTTT CASSLAIYRPRNTEAFF
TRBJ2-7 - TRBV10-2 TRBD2 TGCGCCAGCAAGGCTAGCGGGCTCCCCTACGAGCAGTACTTC CASKASGLPYEQYF
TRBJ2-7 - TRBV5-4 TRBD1 TGTGCCAGCAGCGCTGGGACAGGGGGGCCCTACGAGCAGTACTTC CASSAGTGGPYEQYF
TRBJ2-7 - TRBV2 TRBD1 TGTGCCAGCATGCCCGGGACAGGGATCTACGAGCAGTACTTC CASMPGTGIYEQYF
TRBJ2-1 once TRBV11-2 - TGTGCCAGCAGCTTAGAGTCCTGGCCCTACAATGAGCAGTTCTTC CASSLESWPYNEQFF
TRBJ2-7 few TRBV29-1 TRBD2 TGCAGCACCTCTTTGGGGGTAGCGGGAGAAGAGCAGTACTTC CSTSLGVAGEEQYF
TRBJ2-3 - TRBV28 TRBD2 TGTGCCAGCAGCCAGGGACTAGCGGACACAGATACGCAGTATTTT CASSQGLADTDTQYF
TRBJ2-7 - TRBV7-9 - TGTGCCAGCAGCTCCGCCCGGGACACCTACGAGCAGTACTTC CASSSARDTYEQYF
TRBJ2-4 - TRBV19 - TGTGCCAGTAGTATAGATCCCTACAAGGGGTCAGCCAAAAACATTCAGTACTTC CASSIDPYKGSAKNIQYF
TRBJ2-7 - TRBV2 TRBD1 TGTGCCAGCAGTGTAAGGGACAGGGCTGACGAGCAGTACTTC CASSVRDRADEQYF
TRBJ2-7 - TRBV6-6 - TGTGCCAGCAGTCTCGACACTGAGAGTTACGAGCAGTACTTC CASSLDTESYEQYF
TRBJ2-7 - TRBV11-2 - TGTGCCAGCACCGGGACTCCTCCGGGGGAGCAGTACTTC CASTGTPPGEQYF
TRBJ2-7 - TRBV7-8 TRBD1 TGTGCCAGCAGCTTAGGCTCGCGACAGGGGGCCGAGCAGTACTTC CASSLGSRQGAEQYF
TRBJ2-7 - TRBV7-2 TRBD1 TGTGCCAGCAGCCCCGGGACAGGGGGCTTCTACGAGCAGTACTTC CASSPGTGGFYEQYF
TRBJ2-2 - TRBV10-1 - TGCGCCAGCAGTGAAGGGGGGAACACCGGGGAGCTGTTTTTT CASSEGGNTGELFF
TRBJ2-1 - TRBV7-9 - TGTGCCAGCAGCTTAGGCTCCACTAGTGACACTGAGCAGTTCTTC CASSLGSTSDTEQFF
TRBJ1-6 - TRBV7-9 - TGTGCCAGCAGCTTCATGACGGGGGATTCACCCCTCCACTTT CASSFMTGDSPLHF
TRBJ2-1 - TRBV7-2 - TGTGCCAGCAGCCCGGGGAGCGGGCAGTTCTTC CASSPGSGQFF
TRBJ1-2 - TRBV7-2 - TGTGCCAGCAGCTTAGATTTCGGCAGGGCTAACTATGGCTACACCTTC CASSLDFGRANYGYTF
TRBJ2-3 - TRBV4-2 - TGTGCCAGCAGCCAATTCCGGGAGACCTCCACAGATACGCAGTATTTT CASSQFRETSTDTQYF
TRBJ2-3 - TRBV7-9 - TGTGCCAGCAGCCCAGACCCAGGCGCAGATACGCAGTATTTT CASSPDPGADTQYF
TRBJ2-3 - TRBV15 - TGTGCCACCAGCAGAGAGGGTCCACAGGGAGTCACAGATACGCAGTATTTT CATSREGPQGVTDTQYF
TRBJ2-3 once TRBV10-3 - TGTGCCACCCGAACAACAGATACGCAGTATTTT CATRTTDTQYF
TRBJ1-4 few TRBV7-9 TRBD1 TGTTCCAGCAGCCCGACAGGGGGCGGCATTAATGAAAAACTGTTTTTT CSSSPTGGGINEKLFF
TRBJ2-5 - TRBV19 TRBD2 TGTGCCAGTAGTACACTAGCGGGCCAGACCCAGTACTTC CASSTLAGQTQYF
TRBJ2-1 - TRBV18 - TGTGCCAGCTCACCACCGGCAGGATACAATGAGCAGTTCTTC CASSPPAGYNEQFF
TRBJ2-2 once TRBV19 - TGTGCCACCCCGGACTCTTTGAACACCGGGGAGCTGTTTTTT CATPDSLNTGELFF
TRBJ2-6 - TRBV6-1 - TGTGCCAGCAGCTACAGGCGGATTGGGGCCAACGTCCTGACTTTC CASSYRRIGANVLTF
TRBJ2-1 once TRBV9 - TGTGCCAGCACCCCCCAGGGCACTAACAATGAGCAGTTCTTC CASTPQGTNNEQFF
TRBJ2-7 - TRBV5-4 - TGTGCCAGCAGCTTCACAGGGAGCGAGCAGTACTTC CASSFTGSEQYF